The 8 T cell receptor beta chains in this list originate from one sample, sequenced in a study of regulatory T cells in long-lasting Graves disease (dated by TCRdb to the early 2020s). The time point label on this specimen signifies: newly diagnosed GD, antithyroid drugs for less than 3 months. For both TCR sequencing and RNA sequencing, RNA was extracted from PBMCs using TRIzol. The library was obtained by multiplex PCR. Sequencing instrument: Illumina HiSeq 4000. To build TCR beta libraries, CDR3 regions were amplified by Arm-PCR using iRepertoire HTBI primers. TCRdb reran the public reads through fastp at Q25 and MiXCR, keeping productive beta chains. Every distinct CDR3 protein forms one entry, paired with its most common genes and DNA. Here the sample has over 400,000 distinct CDR3 sequences; about 14% occur a single time. The ten largest clones represent roughly 18% of the sample. These same data were also listed under a study on T cells in Graves' hyperthyroidism and ophthalmopathy.

Material: peripheral blood mononuclear cells (PBMCs), obtained at new diagnosis, from a patient treated with antithyroid drugs. Receptor source: a woman between 50 and 59 years old with Graves disease. Donor details come from another sample of the same person, matched by shared clones.

This clonotype was detected ten times or more. The chain couples TRBV28 to TRBJ2-7, with 7 nucleotides matching TRBD2. This CDR3 comprises 15 residues. Losses at the gene ends were 2 bases for V and 2 bases for J; bases not matched to a gene: 6. Germline loops: CDR1 MDHEN, CDR2 SYDVKM. Here the CDR3 DNA reads TGTGCCAGCAGTTTACTGCGGGAGCGTCCCTACGAGCAGTACTTC. This codes for CASSLLRERPYEQYF.

The chain combines TRBV2 with TRBJ2-1; 7 nucleotides match TRBD2. Germline CDR1 SNHLY, CDR2 FYNNEI. The CDR3 has 15 amino acids. V shed 6 bases, J shed 5 bases, and the junction held 10 bases outside the gene matches. The DNA of the CDR3 is TGTGCCAGCAGCCGCCGACTAGCCCTCGACAATGAGCAGTTCTTC. Translated: CASSRRLALDNEQFF.

The chain links TRBV2 to TRBJ2-3, with 14 bases lining up with TRBD2. With 7 bases clipped from V and 5 bases from J, the junction kept 8 bases outside the gene matches. In germline, CDR1 is SNHLY, CDR2 FYNNEI. The CDR3 extends over 16 amino acids. Here the CDR3 reads CASKMGLAGAGDTQYF. CDR3 in DNA: TGTGCCAGCAAGATGGGACTAGCGGGAGCGGGAGATACGCAGTATTTT.

This clonotype showed up many times. The J gene is TRBJ2-1, the V gene TRBV12-3 or TRBV12-4; TRBD2 agrees at 12 bases. Unmatched junction bases numbered 6, after V lost 6 bases and J lost 6 bases. This CDR3 has 15 amino acids. CDR3 region: CASSPETSGSNEQFF. DNA for the CDR3: TGTGCCAGCAGCCCCGAGACTAGCGGGAGCAATGAGCAGTTCTTC.

This clonotype was counted at least ten times. The chain combines TRBV19 with TRBJ2-1; tentatively, D is TRBD1 (5 bases). CDR1 and CDR2 from the germline V gene are LNHDA and SQIVND (reference sequence). V was trimmed by 6 bases and J by 4 bases, leaving 13 bases between them. This CDR3 comprises 14 residues. Here the CDR3 reads CASRSRVNYNEQFF. In DNA form, the CDR3 reads TGTGCCAGTAGAAGCAGGGTCAATTACAATGAGCAGTTCTTC. Drawing the rest from reference TRBV19 and TRBJ2-1, the complete variable domain is DGGITQSPKYLFRKEGQNVTLSCEQNLNHDAMYWYRQDPGQGLRLIYYSQIVNDFQKGDIAEGYSVSREKKESFPLTVTSAQKNPTAFYLCASRSRVNYNEQFFGPGTRLTVL.

This clonotype was detected many times. V is TRBV7-3 and J is TRBJ2-3, with 10 bases lining up with TRBD1. Trimming took 4 bases from V and 1 from J; bases not matched to a gene: 2. The CDR3 has 15 residues. Germline CDR1 is SGHTA and CDR2 is FQGTGA. CDR3 sequence (DNA): TGTGCCAGCAGCTCCGGGACAGGGGGCACAGATACGCAGTATTTT. Protein product: CASSSGTGGTDTQYF.

The V call is TRBV6-1, the J call TRBJ1-4; 8 bases line up with TRBD1. The CDR3 covers 13 residues. Trimming took 7 bases from V and 6 from J; bases not matched to a gene: 4. Germline V gene lookup returns CDR1 MNHNS and CDR2 SASEGT. CDR3 sequence: CASKLTGDEKLFF. The CDR3 region has the DNA TGTGCCAGCAAGCTGACAGGGGATGAAAAACTGTTTTTT.

The table lists this clonotype with many counts. The chain combines TRBV11-2 with TRBJ2-4; 9 nucleotides match TRBD1. Germline V gene lookup returns CDR1 SGHAT and CDR2 FQNNGV. This CDR3 is built from 15 residues. Trimming took 5 bases from V and 6 from J; bases not matched to a gene: 8. The CDR3 reads CASSPAGTGSNIQYF. CDR3 nucleotide sequence: TGTGCCAGCAGCCCGGCCGGGACAGGGTCAAACATTCAGTACTTC.